The entry below describes one T cell receptor (beta chain). The specificity of this receptor is unknown. Per-base qualities were not stored, and no clone one base away is much larger. Library creation used multiplex PCR. The sequencer was an Illumina HiSeq 2500. TCRbeta libraries were built by three rounds of nested PCR using primers (Table S4), following protocols modified from ARM-PCR. Before sequencing, PCR products of 200-500 bp were excised from the gel and purified with the QIAquick gel extraction kit. Under the source paper's analysis protocol: Reads were cleaned with Trimmomatic, merged with FLASH into complete CDR3 sequences, and assigned to V(D)J germline segments with MiTCR. Clonal diversity was computed as the inverse Simpson's index with VDJtools. A read counted as productive if the sequence was in-frame and lacked a premature stop codon. The raw public data were reprocessed by TCRdb itself: fastp quality trimming at Q25, MiXCR clonotype calling, in-frame beta chains only. Each entry is one CDR3 protein sequence, shown with its most common DNA and genes. The V and J calls and clone size are TCRdb's, not the authors'. The sample has around 99,000 distinct CDR3 sequences on record, over 55% of them singletons. Around a fifth of the sample is in the top ten clones.

These data are taken from a study of tumor and adjacent non-tumor tissue in lung cancer (dated by TCRdb to about 2018). Background on the whole study: The cohort included about a dozen adenocarcinoma, a couple of squamous cell carcinoma and 1 small cell lung cancer patients. Among the roughly 15 patients, ages ranged from about 31 to 76 years, about 10 were men and 5 were women, and disease was TNM stage I to III. Sequencing produced 100 million to 150 million productive TCRbeta reads in total, an average of approximately 4.5 million reads per sample. Bulk TCRbeta repertoires were compared between lung tumor tissue and matched distant non-tumor lung tissue obtained from around 14 lung cancer patients. TCRbeta CDR3 sequencing was performed on roughly 27 paired specimens, with one tumor sample and one normal lung sample collected per patient.

RNA was isolated from bulk, unsorted tissue, and RNA quality was assessed with a NanoDrop ND-1000 and an Agilent 2100. Normal lung samples were distant non-tumor tissue taken more than 3 cm from the tumor edge. The donors were newly diagnosed lung cancer patients admitted for thoracic surgery in China from August to November 2014 who had not received prior chemotherapy. Patients with previous radiotherapy or chemotherapy, or with another concurrent cancer, were excluded from the study. Pieces of surgical tissue measuring about 1-2.1 cm3 were kept in RNAlater solution and stored at -80 degrees C until use. What the study reported, not specific to this receptor: Peripheral blood was not sequenced, so blood TCRbeta repertoires were not examined in the lung cancer patients of the study. Significantly higher TCR diversity (inverse Simpson) was observed in tumor tissue than in normal lung tissue (around 450 vs 160, P = 0.0075, Mann-Whitney U test). TCR diversity was significantly higher in younger patients, and higher tumor TCR diversity was associated with shorter overall and disease-free survival. A significantly larger cumulative share of the repertoire was made up by the top 100 clones in normal lung than in tumor tissue. The methods do not name the sequencing platform or mention unique molecular identifiers. Only approximately 16 patients were included in the cohort, and the need for larger samples and more detailed clinical data was noted by the authors.

CDR1 and CDR2 (DFQATT, SNEGSKA) derive from the germline V gene (reference sequence). Its CDR3 holds 14 amino acids, cysteine through phenylalanine. Just CDR3 DNA is preserved here, 42 bases in frame from base 1. V is pared back by 0 bases and J by 4 bases, with 9 bases lying between the germline termini. The V gene is TRBV20-1 and the J gene is TRBJ2-2; TRBD1 is possibly the D segment (6 matching bases). This sequence originates from a man in his 60s with non-small cell lung cancer. The sample comprised distant non-tumor lung tissue. CDR3 protein: CSARDARGTGELFF. The DNA sequence follows: TGCAGTGCTAGAGACGCCAGGGGCACCGGGGAGCTGTTTTTT.